This T cell receptor beta chain was captured by sequencing in a study of CD8+ T cells in alopecia areata. With 2 bases removed from V and 7 bases from J, the gap between germline ends came to 5 bases. The CDR3 sequence is 11 residues long. Germline values: CDR1 SGHAT, CDR2 FQNNGV. Sequencing relied on a cDNA template that was reverse transcribed from extracted RNA. Clones were sequenced by immunoSEQ multiplex PCR, and TCRdb holds only the in-frame ones, with some missing. This sample has about 110,000 clones; 45% to 70% occur once, and the top ten carry more than 20%. Source material: CD8+ T cells sorted from blood. This chain joins TRBV11-2 and TRBJ2-5, with unresolved D. This clonotype was obtained from a human donor in good health. As DNA, the CDR3 is TGTGCCAGCAGCTTACTGGCGACCCAGTACTTC. Protein sequence: CASSLLATQYF.